This T cell receptor (beta chain) emerged from a study of blood T cell repertoires in COVID-19. Study-wide background: Both acute and convalescent COVID-19 samples were obtained from the United States, Italy and Spain. T cells, B-cell-depleted T cells, or PBMCs supplied cDNA or gDNA.

Original processing methods: The authors estimated nucleated cell counts from reference gene primer amplification. The protocol was immunoSEQ multiplex PCR, while the TCRdb copy is restricted to in-frame clones and leaves out a portion. V and J calls and clone size are those listed in that table; D and trimming were worked out from the DNA. The sample has approximately 300,000 clones; around 92% are singletons. In Seattle, patients joined the study during active infection and were tracked longitudinally. This CDR3 comprises 17 residues. Germline-derived CDR1 and CDR2 are SGHRS and YFSETQ. J was trimmed by 3 bases and V by 4 bases; bases with no gene match: 13.

The source of this sequence is a woman under 40 with COVID-19, enrolled during active disease. The material sequenced was peripheral blood. The V and J genes are TRBV5-1 and TRBJ2-3; TRBD2 aligns across 8 bases. Written as DNA, the CDR3 is TGCGCCAGCAGCCCCTCAGGACGGGGGGGCCGGACAGATACGCAGTATTTT. Translation: CASSPSGRGGRTDTQYF. Supplemented by reference TRBV5-1 and TRBJ2-3, the full variable domain reads KAGVTQTPRYLIKTRGQQVTLSCSPISGHRSVSWYQQTPGQGLQFLFEYFSETQRNKGNFPGRFSGRQFSNSRSEMNVSTLELGDSALYLCASSPSGRGGRTDTQYFGPGTRLTVL.